This record looks at one TCR beta chain sequence and its context. Its antigen is still unknown. Per-base qualities were not stored, and no clone one base away is much larger. The V end loses 0 bases and the J end loses 1 base, and a stretch of 16 bases separates them. From the germline V gene (reference sequence), CDR1 is GTSNPN and CDR2 is SVGIG. Its CDR3 holds 17 amino acids, cysteine through phenylalanine. Here the CDR3 DNA is all that survives: 51 bases in frame from base 1. The sample comes from a study of cytomegalovirus exposure and HLA in healthy donors (dated 2017 in TCRdb). For the wider study: In an earlier analysis of roughly 590 of the donors, 276 Gb of sequence data and some 120 million unique TCR beta sequences from 150 million to 200 million T cells were reported. About 280 gigabases of sequencing data and around 90 million unique TCR sequences made up an early release that covered several hundred HLA-typed donors. Of the roughly 400 genotyped donors, approximately 83% fell in the genetic ancestry cluster associated with self-reported Caucasian donors. The aim of the study was to test whether cataloging public T cell receptors could identify signatures of past pathogen exposure. The study used immunosequencing to profile the T cell repertoires of 666 subjects and linked those repertoires to cytomegalovirus serostatus. Along with the approximately 650-subject first cohort, a separate validation cohort of over 90 different subjects was used. High-throughput TCR immunosequencing, statistical association of individual TCRs with disease status, and machine learning were combined to predict cytomegalovirus infection status. A later analysis re-analyzed previously published TCR beta repertoires from roughly 600 donors and added high-resolution HLA genotyping to study TCR occurrence patterns. Rather than using new phenotypic data, the later analysis identified candidate immune exposures from TCR beta sequences and from how often those sequences occurred across donors. An earlier analysis of 587 of the donors applied high-throughput TCR beta sequencing to assess whether each TCR beta V gene segment acted as functional or pseudogenic. Donor age, sex, ethnicity and CMV serostatus were compiled together with the repertoire data. A later genetic analysis took genome-wide SNP genotypes for about three fifths of the 666 donors and used that subset as a discovery cohort. All discovery cohort repertoires had been generated using a single sequencing platform. HLA typing covered class I and class II loci at four-digit resolution. The number of typed donors differed by locus: roughly 629-640 for A, B, C, DRB1 and DQB1; about 520 for DQA1; 606 for DPA1; and approximately 450 for DPB1. About five DR-DQ haplotypes were handled as single units for association and clustering, since linkage in the cohort was strong. On average, around 230,000 unique TCR beta nucleotide sequences were sequenced per donor among fewer than 500 genotyped donors of the cohort, with roughly 20% of those sequences being non-productive. What the study reported, not specific to this receptor: The classifier was reported to diagnose cytomegalovirus status with high specificity and sensitivity in both the original and validation cohorts. Because counts were too low, roughly 18 rarely observed V segments, including chromosome 9 orphons, were left out of the earlier analysis of approximately 580 of the donors. For the cohort, immune exposure information was limited to CMV serostatus. A further reported finding was that TCR beta sequences accurately predicted the HLA-A and HLA-B alleles for most subjects in the first cohort. Several of the top co-occurrence clusters appeared to be linked to parvovirus B19, influenza, CMV and Epstein-Barr virus, according to a later analysis. Correlated functional status among segregating V segments might be attributable to linkage disequilibrium, but an unknown experimental factor could not be ruled out. Strong co-occurrence of HLA alleles, especially DR and DQ, made assigning TCR associations to individual alleles difficult. In a later genetic analysis, a missense DCLRE1C variant was associated with V-gene and J-gene trimming of TCR beta chains, and the association was replicated in an independent cohort. In this cohort, only TCR beta chains were sequenced, and detectable features were limited by the absence of alpha or paired-chain data. In a later genetic analysis, fewer N-insertions in productive TCRs were reported among donors in an Asian-associated ancestry cluster than the roughly 700-donor mean. A few of the identified cytomegalovirus-associated TCR beta chains were confirmed in vitro to be specific for cytomegalovirus antigens. It was suggested by the authors that the approach could potentially be generalized to other disease states and immunological phenotypes. Most TCR sequences were observed very rarely across donors, whereas some public TCRs were present in many individuals. Compared with equally common non-associated chains, HLA-associated TCR beta chains in a later analysis were more clonally expanded and had lower generation probabilities. Presence/absence analyses assumed roughly uniform sequencing depth across donors, an assumption that may not hold. A total of 164 TCR beta chains were listed by the study as associated with cytomegalovirus. HLA typing was unavailable for some donors at each locus, so association tests used only the typed subset. In a later analysis, TCR association rates were found to vary across HLA loci, with the most associated TCRs seen for DRB1 alleles and the fewest for HLA-C alleles. In a later analysis, 16,951 TCR beta sequences were associated with specific HLA alleles at a false discovery rate of 0.05. A cluster of highly shared sequence variants was judged likely to be a technical artifact of the sequencing pipeline. Some IMGT-functional V segments, including TRBV6-2 and TRBV6-3, could not be told apart with the 87-base-pair reads, so those segments were excluded. Broadly in line with IMGT annotations, most TCR beta V segments showed up in productive rearrangements about 87% or about 30% of the time in an earlier analysis of several hundred of the donors. Most CMV-associated TCR beta chains appeared to be HLA-restricted in a later analysis, and the HLA associations seemed to be driven largely by CMV exposure.

The library was generated by the immunoSEQ multiplex PCR assay. For the multiplex PCR, a mixture combining 60 forward primers for TCR Vbeta segments and 13 reverse primers for TCR Jbeta segments was used. The CDR3 region of rearranged TCR beta genes was amplified from genomic DNA with a multiplex PCR assay. On the Illumina HiSeq System, the amplified TCR beta libraries were sequenced as 87-base-pair reads. As for how the authors treated the data: A later analysis tallied 75 million to 95 million unique TCR beta chains across the 600 to 700 repertoires, and about 12 million of those chains were shared by two or more donors. Raw reads were error-corrected and collapsed into unique sequences by a nearest-neighbor algorithm in which closely related sequences were merged to remove PCR and sequencing errors. To assign V, D and J gene segments, CDR3 sequences were aligned to IMGT reference sequences. For a sequence to be retained, at least a six-nucleotide match to both a V gene segment and a J gene segment was required. A rearrangement counted as productive if the CDR3 had no stop codons and remained in frame with V and J, and every other rearrangement counted as non-productive. Following IMGT convention, CDR3 was defined as the stretch from the second conserved V-encoded cysteine to the conserved J-encoded phenylalanine. In an earlier analysis of roughly 580 of the donors, sequences lacking an unambiguous match to a single V gene segment were excluded. An earlier analysis of approximately 590 of the donors called V segments functional above 56.7% productive rearrangements and segregating when the between-donor standard deviation exceeded 5%. A statistical classification framework was built for diagnosing cytomegalovirus status from the catalog of TCR beta chain sequences. V and J gene assignment, in a later analysis, came from comparing TCR nucleotide sequences with IMGT/GENE-DB human TR gene sequences. In a later analysis, CDR3 sequences and most-parsimonious VDJ recombination scenarios were assigned using the TCRdist pipeline. A later analysis defined each TCR beta chain by its CDR3 amino acid sequence plus V-gene family, and excluded reads lacking a unique V-gene family. A later analysis removed 592 highly shared, low-generation-probability nucleotide sequences to deal with suspected cross-contamination and a sequencing artifact. In a later analysis, a clonal expansion index for each public chain was calculated from normalized within-repertoire ranks of inferred template counts. A later analysis computed generation probabilities with a VDJ recombination model fitted to out-of-frame rearrangements, and checked the results against IGoR. Hypergeometric tests were used in a later analysis to score TCR-TCR, TCR-HLA and TCR-CMV co-occurrence, with a repertoire-size bias correction applied to the TCR pairs. False discovery rates were estimated in a later analysis by permuting HLA or CMV assignments 20 times. A later analysis grouped co-occurring TCRs with DBSCAN, adding TCRdist sequence similarity when clustering within HLA-allele-positive subsets. Co-occurrence clustering excluded repertoires with fewer than 30,000 or more than 120,000 public chains, plus five with anomalous nucleotide sharing. TCRdb took over this immuneACCESS table, retaining in-frame rearrangements with V and J assigned. Such tables are incomplete; in checked studies, under half of the missing clones stem from an unresolved V gene, and the remainder is unexplained. Clone size and V and J calls were adopted from that table, with D and trimming inferred from the DNA. This sample comprises 95,000 to 150,000 clones, approximately 66% of them detected only once. The ten largest make up approximately 8.5% of the sample.

The cohort comprised several hundred healthy bone marrow donors. Cohort members were all nominally healthy when sampled, although unrecorded immune exposures were likely present. The donor tested CMV seropositive and was one of the 289 seropositive cohort members. Every donor gave a peripheral blood sample, and the peripheral blood mononuclear cells from that sample were used for TCR beta sequencing. Genomic DNA was extracted from the blood cell samples with the Qiagen DNeasy Blood Extraction Kit. This TCR derives from a middle-aged woman in good health and CMV-seropositive. The sequence is built from TRBV30 and TRBJ2-4, and the D gene may be TRBD1, 5 bases matching. The sample taken for sequencing was PBMCs. In nucleotide form, the sequence is TGTGCCTGGAGTGTCCGCGCAGGGATTGCGGCCAAAAACATTCAGTACTTC. Its protein reads: CAWSVRAGIAAKNIQYF. Where the CDR3 stops, the reference TRBV30 and TRBJ2-4 genes take over; the full variable domain is SQTIHQWPATLVQPVGSPLSLECTVEGTSNPNLYWYRQAAGRGLQLLFYSVGIGQISSEVPQNLSASRPQDRQFILSSKKLLLSDSGFYLCAWSVRAGIAAKNIQYFGAGTRLSVL.